This T cell receptor beta chain was captured by sequencing in a study of PD-1 blockade in classical Hodgkin lymphoma (TCRdb year 2020). Background on the whole study: Nivolumab dosing was 3 mg/kg intravenously every 2 weeks, continuing until either disease progression or unacceptable toxicity. To define a peripheral blood immune signature of response to PD-1 blockade in classical Hodgkin lymphoma, the study combined TCR beta sequencing with CyTOF. Overall results and qualifications from the work: The study was restricted to a single clinical trial cohort, and the causes of repertoire differences, possibly disease activity or prior therapy, were left undefined. A significant rise by C4D1 was seen in CD4+ but not CD8+ TCR diversity (p=0.0027 vs p=0.16), with the rise being most apparent in complete responders (p=0.02). Trial patients achieving complete response had baseline diversity similar to newly diagnosed patients, whereas partial responders and progressors had significantly lower diversity. Patients starting nivolumab less than 1 year after ASCT had lower diversity and were excluded from later analyses to avoid confounding by immune reconstitution. Newly diagnosed patients were reported to have lower baseline TCR diversity than healthy donors, and relapsed/refractory patients were reported to have lower baseline TCR diversity still.

For this clone: The specificity of this receptor is unknown. No base qualities exist here, and no much larger clone lies one base off it.

This specimen's time point label, per the study, means: cycle 4 day 1 (C4D1), after 5 to 7 weeks of nivolumab. Every trial patient had relapsed following autologous stem cell transplantation, and prior brentuximab vedotin exposure was what differed among cohorts A, B and C. The trial cohort was composed of 55 to 65 patients with relapsed/refractory classical Hodgkin lymphoma, for whom complete response, partial response or progressive disease was recorded as best overall response. In the multi-cohort phase II CheckMate 205 trial, trial patients received single-agent nivolumab. An independent review committee assessed best overall response by applying the 2007 International Working Group response criteria. Trial PBMCs were collected immediately before nivolumab initiation (C1D1) and during therapy at cycle 2 day 1 and cycle 4 day 1. Peripheral blood was collected in 8 mL Vacutainer Cell Preparation Tubes, from which PBMCs were isolated by centrifugation and then cryopreserved.

Taken from cysteine to phenylalanine, the CDR3 has 16 residues. This entry keeps only the CDR3 DNA: 48 bases, framed from base 1. CDR1 and CDR2, per the germline V gene, are MGHRA and YSYEKL. V loses 0 bases, J loses 0 bases, and the germline ends lie 9 bases apart. The Qiagen DNeasy kit was used to extract genomic DNA from unsorted PBMCs and from the negatively selected CD4+ and CD8+ fractions. TCR beta CDR3 regions were amplified by immunoSEQ multiplex PCR using primers annealing to V and J segments. A synthetic immune receptor repertoire was used to minimize amplification bias, and remaining bias was computationally removed after sequencing. Per the source publication's procedure: Custom Python scripts were used to quantify repertoire diversity as the Shannon entropy index. Unsorted, CD4+ and CD8+ repertoires were examined separately, except in combined analyses, for which CD4+ and CD8+ sequences were merged in silico. Clonal expansion was defined as a frequency increase of at least 2-fold after treatment compared with C1D1, and clones undetected at baseline were assigned a pseudocount of 0.5. Clones with 0 or 1 copy at C1D1 were classified as singleton clones, and clones with 2 or more copies were classified as non-singleton clones. Clones expanded in unsorted samples were assigned a CD4+, CD8+ or unknown annotation through matching of protein sequences in sorted samples from the same patient. Wilcoxon tests on paired samples were used to test diversity changes from C1D1 to C4D1. TCRdb took over this immuneACCESS table, retaining in-frame rearrangements with V and J assigned. Such tables are incomplete; in checked studies, under half of the missing clones stem from an unresolved V gene, and the remainder is unexplained. V, J and clone size were drawn from that table, and D and trimming were deduced from the DNA. For this sample the table gives roughly 94,000 clones, of which 85% to 95% were detected only once. Approximately 2% of the sample is taken by the ten largest.

The rearrangement combines TRBV4-1 with TRBJ1-3; the D gene is unclear. The specimen was peripheral blood mononuclear cells (PBMCs), collected before the fourth cycle of nivolumab. The source of this sequence is a human donor with classical Hodgkin lymphoma. CDR3 reads: CASSQDYSFSGNTIYF. The DNA sequence follows: TGCGCCAGCAGCCAAGATTATAGTTTCTCTGGAAACACCATATATTTT.